The 16 T cell receptor beta chains below come from one sample, sequenced in a study of response to subunit inactivated influenza vaccine. TCRdb re-called the RT-PCR reads through MiXCR, storing one row per CDR3 protein. Of 300,000 to 350,000 distinct CDR3 sequences listed, 21% are singletons. The specimen was PBMCs from blood, collected about 20 months after vaccination. These receptors originate from a man between 50 and 69 years old who received an inactivated influenza vaccine.

This chain links TRBV3-1 with TRBJ2-1; D is unresolved. The V end lost 2 bases, the J end lost 3 bases, and 8 bases lay between the germline ends. The CDR3 is 14 amino acids. Germline values: CDR1 LGHDT, CDR2 YNNKEL (reference sequence). Written as DNA, the CDR3 is TGTGCCAGCAGCCAATTCGCCCGCTACAATGAGCAGTTCTTC. As protein: CASSQFARYNEQFF.

This clonotype has only a few counts. The chain carries TRBV19 and TRBJ1-4; D is ambiguous. This CDR3 is built from 13 residues. Germline V gene sequence: CDR1 LNHDA, CDR2 SQIVND (reference sequence). V lost 8 bases to trimming and J lost 6 bases, with 13 bases between them. The CDR3 DNA reads as TGTGCCAGTTGGAACAGCTCGGATGAAAAACTGTTTTTT. Translation: CASWNSSDEKLFF.

In its sample, this clonotype was seen many times. The chain joins TRBV28 to TRBJ1-4, with 7 bases aligning to TRBD1. Trimming cost V 6 bases and J 5 bases; bases outside gene matches: 6. The CDR3 runs 14 residues. The germline V gene has CDR1 MDHEN and CDR2 SYDVKM. CDR3 sequence (DNA): TGTGCCAGCAGCACCATGACAGGGAATGAAAAACTGTTTTTT. The encoded protein is CASSTMTGNEKLFF.

CDR3 sequence reads: CASSQDFTGYGYTF. DNA for the CDR3: TGCGCCAGCAGCCAAGATTTCACAGGCTATGGCTACACCTTC. The V call is TRBV4-3, the J call TRBJ1-2; D may be TRBD1 (5 bases). This CDR3 contains 14 residues. V dropped 0 bases and J dropped 4 bases, with 9 bases sitting between them. Germline-derived CDR1 and CDR2 are LGHNA and YSLEER.

The V call is TRBV10-3, the J call TRBJ2-4, with D maybe TRBD2 (6 bases). The CDR3 sequence is 17 residues long. Germline CDR1 ENHRY, CDR2 SYGVKD. V lost 3 bases and J 0 bases, leaving 15 bases between the germline ends. CDR3: CAISDPAGPLAKNIQYF. The CDR3 DNA reads as TGTGCCATCAGTGACCCGGCGGGACCTCTAGCCAAAAACATTCAGTACTTC.

J is TRBJ1-2 and V is TRBV29-1, with TRBD1 identical over 12 bases. Germline CDR1 SQVTM, CDR2 ANQGSEA. The CDR3 has 16 amino acids. The V gene end was trimmed by 5 bases and the J gene end by 7 bases; junction bases not matched to a gene: 14. The CDR3 coding sequence is TGCAGCGTTAGGACTGGGACAGGGGGCGCGGGAGTTGGCTACACCTTC. It specifies CSVRTGTGGAGVGYTF.

In its sample, this clonotype was seen a few times. This chain links TRBV23-1 with TRBJ2-7; a possible D gene is TRBD1 (5 bases). TRBV23-1 is annotated as an ORF whose role is uncertain. Trimming took off 6 bases at V and 2 bases at J, with 8 bases between the two ends. The CDR3 runs to 12 residues. For the CDR3, the DNA is TGCGCCAGCAGGGACAAGACCTACGAGCAGTACTTC. Translated, it gives CASRDKTYEQYF.

In this sample, this clonotype turned up a few times. This chain links TRBV19 with TRBJ2-1; 10 bases map to TRBD2. Germline values: CDR1 LNHDA, CDR2 SQIVND (reference sequence). V gave up 3 bases and J gave up 6 bases; unmatched junction bases: 8. This CDR3 has 16 amino acids. DNA of the CDR3: TGTGCCAGTAGTATGTTTCCAGCGGGGGGGCCCAATGAGCAGTTCTTC. As protein: CASSMFPAGGPNEQFF.

This clonotype was picked up a small number of times. V gene TRBV5-4 combines with J gene TRBJ1-1; no reliable D call. The CDR3 is 14 residues long. Germline assignment: CDR1 SGHNT and CDR2 YYREEE (reference sequence). Trimming stripped 2 bases from V and 0 bases from J, with 8 bases between. The CDR3 spells CASSLEPMNTEAFF. CDR3 bases: TGTGCCAGCAGCTTAGAACCGATGAACACTGAAGCTTTCTTT. Using reference TRBV5-4 and TRBJ1-1 for the parts outside the CDR3, the full variable domain is ETGVTQSPTHLIKTRGQQVTLRCSSQSGHNTVSWYQQALGQGPQFIFQYYREEENGRGNFPPRFSGLQFPNYSSELNVNALELDDSALYLCASSLEPMNTEAFFGQGTRLTVV.

The chain recombines TRBV7-9 with TRBJ1-5; TRBD1 matches at 7 bases. Germline CDR1 and CDR2: SEHNR and FQNEAQ (reference sequence). CDR3 length: 16 residues. Trimming took 2 bases from V and 0 from J; bases not matched to a gene: 4. The CDR3 DNA sequence: TGTGCCAGCAGCTTATCACAGGGGTTTAGCAATCAGCCCCAGCATTTT. This codes for CASSLSQGFSNQPQHF. Looking up the rest from reference TRBV7-9 and TRBJ1-5 gives the full variable domain: DTGVSQNPRHKITKRGQNVTFRCDPISEHNRLYWYRQTLGQGPEFLTYFQNEAQLEKSRLLSDRFSAERPKGSFSTLEIQRTEQGDSAMYLCASSLSQGFSNQPQHFGDGTRLSIL.

This rearrangement joins TRBV6-1 to TRBJ2-5, with D possibly matching TRBD2 (5 bases). The CDR3 sequence is 15 residues long. V was pared by 4 bases and J by 1 base, with 13 bases between. Germline assignment: CDR1 MNHNS and CDR2 SASEGT. The CDR3 region has the DNA TGTGCCAGCAGTGCCGCGACGGACTTCCAAGAGACCCAGTACTTC. Amino acid sequence: CASSAATDFQETQYF.

This clonotype has more than one count but fewer than ten. The chain recombines TRBV28 with TRBJ2-7; no clear D. Deletions cut 6 bases from V and 4 bases from J, with 7 bases between. The CDR3 length is 11 residues. Germline assignment: CDR1 MDHEN and CDR2 SYDVKM. The CDR3 DNA reads as TGTGCCAGCAGGGTGGCTTACGAGCAGTACTTC. Its translation: CASRVAYEQYF.

The CDR3 nucleotides are TGTGCCAGCTCACCTTGGTCCTACGAGCAGTACTTC. This codes for CASSPWSYEQYF. V and J are TRBV18 and TRBJ2-7, with D unclear. V dropped 3 bases and J dropped 1 base, with 4 bases sitting between them. The CDR3 runs to 12 residues. In germline, CDR1 is KGHSH, CDR2 LQKENI.

V and J are TRBV12-3 or TRBV12-4 and TRBJ2-1; tentatively, D is TRBD1 (5 bases). This CDR3 has 15 amino acids. V lost 5 bases and J lost 2, with 13 bases in between. The CDR3 protein is CASSKRTTTYNEQFF. CDR3 nucleotide sequence: TGTGCCAGCAGTAAACGGACAACCACCTACAATGAGCAGTTCTTC.

This clonotype was recorded at least ten times. This chain joins TRBV6-1 and TRBJ1-2; the match to TRBD1 covers 7 bases. Trimming removed 8 bases from V and 6 bases from J; junction bases left unmatched: 12. The CDR3 sequence is 14 residues long. The germline gives CDR1 MNHNS, CDR2 SASEGT. The CDR3 DNA reads as TGTGCCAGCTCAGTGGGTCGACAGGGCCATGGCTACACCTTC. The encoded protein is CASSVGRQGHGYTF.

This clonotype was counted only a few times. The chain couples TRBV7-3 to TRBJ2-5; TRBD1 aligns across 9 bases. This CDR3 has 16 amino acids. CDR1 is SGHTA, CDR2 FQGTGA, per germline. V lost 1 base, J lost 5 bases, and 8 bases stayed unmatched. The CDR3 reads CASSLSGTGTYETQYF. DNA for the CDR3: TGTGCCAGCAGCTTAAGCGGGACAGGGACTTACGAGACCCAGTACTTC.